The 14 T cell receptor beta chains below come from one sample, sequenced in a study of blood T cells in healthy people across ages. Primed by a sample-barcoded 5' primer and a J-beta primer mix, a second PCR proceeded for 7 to 11 cycles. Each CDR3 protein gets one entry after TCRdb re-called the 5' RACE reads with MiXCR. This table holds about 770,000 distinct CDR3 sequences, around 43% found once. Sequencing input: blood. These receptors were obtained from a man in his sixties in good health.

Here the CDR3 reads CASSPYAGYGYTF. In DNA, the CDR3 is TGTGCCAGCAGCCCGTATGCGGGTTACGGCTACACCTTC. This chain links TRBV7-2 with TRBJ1-2; D remains unclear. Trimming pared 5 bases from V and 8 bases from J, leaving 15 bases between. Germline lookup yields CDR1 SGHTA and CDR2 FQGNSA. This CDR3 has 13 amino acids. The complete variable domain, with remaining parts taken from reference TRBV7-2 and TRBJ1-2, reads GAGVSQSPSNKVTEKGKDVELRCDPISGHTALYWYRQSLGQGLEFLIYFQGNSAPDKSGLPSDRFSAERTGGSVSTLTIQRTQQEDSAVYLCASSPYAGYGYTFGSGTRLTVV.

This clonotype is a singleton in its sample. Germline and junction disagree at one end, which may indicate a read error. The chain has TRBV6-2 or TRBV6-3 and TRBJ1-2, with D uncertain. The CDR3 runs 13 residues. Per germline, CDR1 MNHEY and CDR2 SVGEGT. As DNA, the CDR3 is TGTGCCAGCAGTTACGGGAAGGACTACGGCTACACCTTC. This codes for CASSYGKDYGYTF.

The gene calls are TRBV12-3 or TRBV12-4 and TRBJ1-6, with D perhaps matching TRBD1 (6 bases). The V end was cut by 8 bases, the J end by 9 bases, with 17 bases between. The CDR3 contains 14 residues. CDR3 sequence: CASSPRGAGSPLHF. CDR3 DNA sequence: TGTGCCAGCTCTCCGCGGGGGGCTGGTTCACCCCTCCACTTT.

The V call is TRBV6-5, the J call TRBJ1-1, with 7 nucleotides matching TRBD1. CDR3 length: 15 amino acids. Germline V gene lookup returns CDR1 MNHEY and CDR2 SVGAGI. V lost 6 bases to trimming and J lost 3 bases; unmatched junction nucleotides: 10. The CDR3 sequence: CASRPLQGRYTEAFF. In nucleotides, the CDR3 is TGTGCCAGCAGACCCTTACAGGGGAGGTACACTGAAGCTTTCTTT.

This clonotype was detected a few times. The genes are TRBV4-1 and TRBJ1-5, with D possibly TRBD1 on 6 matching bases. Trimming removed 1 base from V and 3 bases from J, with 22 bases in between. The CDR3 runs to 19 residues. From germline, CDR1 is MGHRA and CDR2 YSYEKL. In DNA form, the CDR3 reads TGCGCCAGCAGCCAAGGGGGACAACCCGTAGGCGGTATCAATCAGCCCCAGCATTTT. Translated: CASSQGGQPVGGINQPQHF.

This clonotype turned up a few times. V and J are TRBV7-2 and TRBJ1-6; D unresolved. The CDR3 has 14 residues. CDR1 is SGHTA, CDR2 FQGNSA, per germline. V was pared by 1 base and J by 10 bases, with 11 bases between. CDR3 coding DNA: TGTGCCAGCAGCTTAGATCCCTCTCTGTCACCCCTCCACTTT. Translated, it gives CASSLDPSLSPLHF.

With respect to this clonotype: Since a much larger clone is just one base distant, this may be a read error. V gene TRBV14 combines with J gene TRBJ2-7, with 7 nucleotides matching TRBD2. The CDR3 has 15 amino acids. Germline V gene lookup returns CDR1 SGHDN and CDR2 FVKESK. CDR3 coding DNA: TGTGCCAGGAGCCCTCTCTGGGCGGGGGCCTACGAGCAGTACTTC. Its protein product is CARSPLWAGAYEQYF.

The chain carries TRBV20-1 and TRBJ2-1; D is unclear. The J call may be faulty, since TRBJ2-7 better matches the DNA end. The CDR3 covers 15 residues. Germline lookup yields CDR1 DFQATT and CDR2 SNEGSKA (reference sequence). In DNA form, the CDR3 reads TGCAGTGCCCAGAGGCCCGAGACTGGTTACAATGAGCAGTACTTC. Translating gives CSAQRPETGYNEQYF.

V and J are TRBV10-3 and TRBJ2-5; tentatively, D is TRBD1 or TRBD2 (5 bases each). Trimming shortened V by 6 bases and J by 1 base, and 24 bases separated the two germline ends. CDR3 size: 18 residues. Germline V gene sequence: CDR1 ENHRY, CDR2 SYGVKD. CDR3 sequence: CAIRTAGARARSQETQYF. DNA of the CDR3: TGTGCCATCAGAACCGCCGGGGCGCGGGCCCGATCCCAAGAGACCCAGTACTTC.

This clonotype showed up just a few times. J is TRBJ1-6 and V is TRBV7-8, with TRBD1 matching over 9 bases. This CDR3 spans 15 amino acids. J was trimmed by 10 bases and V by 2 bases; bases with no gene match: 6. The germline gives CDR1 SGHVS, CDR2 FQNEAQ. This CDR3 is CASSLLGTGKSPLHF. DNA of the CDR3: TGTGCCAGCAGCTTACTTGGGACAGGGAAATCACCCCTCCACTTT. Together with reference TRBV7-8 and TRBJ1-6, the CDR3 gives the full variable domain: GAGVSQSPRYKVAKRGQDVALRCDPISGHVSLFWYQQALGQGPEFLTYFQNEAQLDKSGLPSDRFFAERPEGSVSTLKIQRTQQEDSAVYLCASSLLGTGKSPLHFGNGTRLTVT.

A note on this clonotype: Since a much larger clone is just one base distant, this may be a read error. The chain is built from TRBV29-1 and TRBJ2-7, with D possibly TRBD1 on 6 matching bases. The CDR3 spans 13 residues. The germline CDR1 and CDR2 sequences are SQVTM and ANQGSEA. CDR3 in DNA: TGCAGCGTTGAAGAGGCCAGGGGCTACGGGCAGTACTTC. This codes for CSVEEARGYGQYF.

A remark on this clonotype: Just one base apart from a much larger clone, this may be a read error. The CDR3: CASGSSYDEQFF. The CDR3 DNA follows: TGTGCCAGCGGTAGCTCCTACGATGAGCAGTTCTTC. J is TRBJ2-1 and V is TRBV6-2 or TRBV6-3; D call uncertain. CDR1 is MNHEY and CDR2 is SVGEGT in the germline V gene. This CDR3 comprises 12 residues.

The chain recombines TRBV19 with TRBJ1-2; no clear D gene. The germline V gene encodes CDR1 LNHDA and CDR2 SQIVND (reference sequence). The CDR3 runs to 12 residues. V shed 4 bases and J shed 6 bases, with 9 bases lying between them. CDR3 nucleotide sequence: TGTGCCAGTAGTACAAGGTCGGATGGCTACACCTTC. It codes for CASSTRSDGYTF. Using reference TRBV19 and TRBJ1-2 for the parts outside the CDR3, the full variable domain is DGGITQSPKYLFRKEGQNVTLSCEQNLNHDAMYWYRQDPGQGLRLIYYSQIVNDFQKGDIAEGYSVSREKKESFPLTVTSAQKNPTAFYLCASSTRSDGYTFGSGTRLTVV.

This sequence joins TRBV7-2 and TRBJ2-3; D gene uncertain. The length of the CDR3 is 16 residues. V lost 2 bases and J lost 3, with 15 bases in between. Germline V gene lookup returns CDR1 SGHTA and CDR2 FQGNSA. The CDR3 coding sequence is TGTGCCAGCAGCTTAATCCCAGGTCAAGGTACAGATACGCAGTATTTT. It yields the protein CASSLIPGQGTDTQYF.